This passage covers 22 T cell receptor beta chains from one sample sequenced in a study of naive and memory T cell subsets. An equimolar mix of two oligonucleotides served as the beta constant-region primer for TRBC1 and TRBC2. MiXCR, applied by TCRdb to the UMI-ligation and nested PCR reads, yields one record per CDR3 protein. The profile shows 120,000 to 150,000 distinct CDR3 sequences, over 15% of them singletons. The sequenced material came from naive CD4+ T cells from blood. These receptors all stem from a human donor in good health.

This clonotype came up a few times. The chain links TRBV28 to TRBJ2-7; possibly TRBD1 or TRBD2 for D (5 bases each). Germline loops: CDR1 MDHEN, CDR2 SYDVKM. This CDR3 comprises 16 residues. Trimming pared 1 base from V and 3 bases from J, leaving 16 bases between. In DNA, the CDR3 is TGTGCCAGCAGTTTATCCCTGGGGGATCGGTTCTACGAGCAGTACTTC. This sequence encodes CASSLSLGDRFYEQYF.

A few counts support this clonotype. CDR3 in amino acids: CASSEGTANTEAFF. CDR3 in DNA: TGTGCCAGCAGTGAAGGGACAGCGAACACTGAAGCTTTCTTT. The V gene is TRBV6-1, the J gene TRBJ1-1, with D perhaps TRBD1 (6 bases). CDR1 and CDR2 from the germline V gene are MNHNS and SASEGT. With 1 base removed from V and 1 base from J, the gap between germline ends came to 7 bases. The CDR3 consists of 14 residues.

This chain links TRBV5-6 with TRBJ1-1; perhaps TRBD1 as D (5 bases). The CDR3 is 15 amino acids. Germline loops: CDR1 SGHDT, CDR2 YYEEEE. V gave up 3 bases and J gave up 1 base, with 13 bases separating them. This CDR3 is CASSWDGRKNTEAFF. The CDR3, as DNA: TGTGCCAGCAGCTGGGACGGTCGGAAGAACACTGAAGCTTTCTTT.

This clonotype was detected only a few times. This chain connects TRBV7-2 to TRBJ1-3; D remains unclear. Trimming removed 4 bases at V and 4 bases at J, with 14 bases between. The germline V gene has CDR1 SGHTA and CDR2 FQGNSA. This CDR3 contains 15 residues. The CDR3 sequence: CASSSIKVTGNTIYF. As DNA, the CDR3 is TGTGCCAGCAGCTCGATAAAGGTGACAGGAAACACCATATATTTT. Variable domain in full (rest from reference TRBV7-2 and TRBJ1-3): GAGVSQSPSNKVTEKGKDVELRCDPISGHTALYWYRQSLGQGLEFLIYFQGNSAPDKSGLPSDRFSAERTGGSVSTLTIQRTQQEDSAVYLCASSSIKVTGNTIYFGEGSWLTVV.

J is TRBJ2-7 and V is TRBV6-1; 9 positions agree with TRBD2. Germline V gene lookup returns CDR1 MNHNS and CDR2 SASEGT. V lost 3 bases to trimming and J lost 1 base; unmatched junction nucleotides: 1. The CDR3 spans 14 residues. The CDR3: CASSDSGGSYEQYF. The CDR3 coding sequence is TGTGCCAGCAGTGATAGCGGGGGTTCCTACGAGCAGTACTTC.

V is TRBV12-3 or TRBV12-4 and J is TRBJ1-4; D might be TRBD1 (6 bases). The CDR3 loop spans 14 amino acids. The V gene lost 10 bases and the J gene lost 13 bases, with 25 bases spanning the gap. Here the CDR3 reads CATSKGVNQGRLFF. The DNA for the CDR3 is TGTGCCACCTCAAAGGGGGTTAACCAGGGGAGACTGTTTTTT.

The gene calls are TRBV10-3 and TRBJ2-5; 7 positions match TRBD1. CDR3 length equals 16 residues. Per germline, CDR1 ENHRY and CDR2 SYGVKD. Unmatched junction bases numbered 9, after V lost 0 bases and J lost 5 bases. This chain's CDR3 is CAISESSRTGRETQYF. The DNA of the CDR3 is TGTGCCATCAGTGAGTCCTCCCGGACAGGACGGGAGACCCAGTACTTC.

This clonotype was counted many times. The rearrangement uses TRBV29-1 and TRBJ2-1, with TRBD1 matching 8 bases. The CDR3 spans 16 residues. Trimming took 3 bases from V and 1 from J; bases not matched to a gene: 8. Germline V gene sequence: CDR1 SQVTM, CDR2 ANQGSEA. For the CDR3, the DNA is TGCAGCGTTGAGGCAGGGGGCCTGGTATCCTACAATGAGCAGTTCTTC. It is translated as CSVEAGGLVSYNEQFF.

The CDR3 sequence is CASSRTGDGGELFF. The CDR3 coding sequence is TGTGCCAGCAGTCGGACGGGGGACGGCGGGGAGCTGTTTTTT. The chain combines TRBV6-5 with TRBJ2-2, with D possibly being TRBD2 (6 bases). V was pared by 5 bases and J by 7 bases, with 14 bases between. CDR3 size: 14 residues. Germline V gives CDR1 MNHEY, CDR2 SVGAGI.

V usage is TRBV3-1 and J usage is TRBJ2-7, with D possibly TRBD1 on 5 matching bases. This CDR3 region has 14 residues. Per germline, CDR1 LGHDT and CDR2 YNNKEL (reference sequence). V was pared by 0 bases and J by 3 bases, with 9 bases between. CDR3 loop: CASSQDWGFYEQYF. The CDR3 DNA follows: TGTGCCAGCAGCCAAGATTGGGGCTTCTACGAGCAGTACTTC.

The gene calls are TRBV12-3 or TRBV12-4 and TRBJ2-7; D remains unclear. V shed 1 base and J shed 2 bases, with 15 bases lying between them. This CDR3 spans 16 amino acids. In nucleotides, the CDR3 is TGTGCCAGCAGTTTAGGGGTTAGTGGGCTACCCTACGAGCAGTACTTC. This codes for CASSLGVSGLPYEQYF.

The chain is built from TRBV7-6 and TRBJ2-2; 11 bases are shared with TRBD1. With 7 bases clipped from V and 6 bases from J, the junction kept 10 bases outside the gene matches. Germline V gene sequence: CDR1 SGHVS, CDR2 FNYEAQ. CDR3 size: 16 residues. The CDR3 sequence is CASKPPDRGLAGELFF. CDR3 DNA sequence: TGTGCCAGCAAACCTCCGGACAGGGGGCTGGCCGGGGAGCTGTTTTTT. Complete variable domain (other parts from reference TRBV7-6 and TRBJ2-2): GAGVSQSPRYKVTKRGQDVALRCDPISGHVSLYWYRQALGQGPEFLTYFNYEAQQDKSGLPNDRFSAERPEGSISTLTIQRTEQRDSAMYRCASKPPDRGLAGELFFGEGSRLTVL.

The CDR3 loop is CASSLEPGGALNEQFF. The CDR3 DNA reads TGTGCCAGCAGCTTAGAACCGGGAGGGGCCCTCAATGAGCAGTTCTTC. The V call is TRBV7-2, the J call TRBJ2-1, with 8 nucleotides matching TRBD2. Looked up from germline, CDR1 is SGHTA and CDR2 is FQGNSA. The CDR3 runs to 16 residues. With 1 base clipped from V and 6 bases from J, the junction kept 8 bases outside the gene matches. The whole variable domain, remainder taken from reference TRBV7-2 and TRBJ2-1, is GAGVSQSPSNKVTEKGKDVELRCDPISGHTALYWYRQSLGQGLEFLIYFQGNSAPDKSGLPSDRFSAERTGGSVSTLTIQRTQQEDSAVYLCASSLEPGGALNEQFFGPGTRLTVL.

V gene TRBV6-4 combines with J gene TRBJ1-2; the D gene is possibly TRBD1 (5 bases). V lost 4 bases and J 4 bases, leaving 13 bases between the germline ends. CDR3 length: 14 amino acids. Germline CDR1 and CDR2: MRHNA and SNTAGT. CDR3 DNA: TGTGCCAGCAGTGCCGGGGGGTCTGGCTATGGCTACACCTTC. Translating it yields CASSAGGSGYGYTF.

CDR3 coding DNA: TGTGCCATCAGTAGCAGGAGCTCCTACAATGAGCAGTTCTTC. It yields the protein CAISSRSSYNEQFF. The rearrangement links TRBV10-3 to TRBJ2-1; D unclear. Trimming cost V 5 bases and J 0 bases, with 8 bases left between them. From germline, CDR1 is ENHRY and CDR2 SYGVKD. The CDR3 runs 14 residues.

The genes are TRBV29-1 and TRBJ2-4; D is unresolved. The germline V gene encodes CDR1 SQVTM and CDR2 ANQGSEA. The CDR3 is 12 amino acids. Trimming removed 6 bases at V and 6 bases at J, with 12 bases between. The CDR3 bases are TGCAGCGTGGCCCTGGACGGAAACATTCAGTACTTC. Its translation is CSVALDGNIQYF.

This clonotype was counted between two and nine times. V and J are TRBV2 and TRBJ2-2, with TRBD1 identical over 9 bases. Trimming removed 5 bases from V and 1 base from J; junction bases left unmatched: 8. The CDR3 spans 17 residues. Looked up from germline, CDR1 is SNHLY and CDR2 is FYNNEI. CDR3 amino acids: CASSWDRVGGNTGELFF. CDR3 nucleotides: TGTGCCAGCAGTTGGGACAGGGTAGGAGGGAACACCGGGGAGCTGTTTTTT. Filled out from reference TRBV2 and TRBJ2-2, the complete variable domain reads EPEVTQTPSHQVTQMGQEVILRCVPISNHLYFYWYRQILGQKVEFLVSFYNNEISEKSEIFDDQFSVERPDGSNFTLKIRSTKLEDSAMYFCASSWDRVGGNTGELFFGEGSRLTVL.

The chain joins TRBV28 to TRBJ2-1; 7 nucleotides align to TRBD2. V trimming: 5 bases; J trimming: 5 bases; junction bases outside the gene matches: 12. The CDR3 contains 16 residues. The germline V gene has CDR1 MDHEN and CDR2 SYDVKM. The CDR3 is CASSALTWEGHNEQFF. The CDR3 nucleotides are TGTGCCAGCAGTGCCCTAACCTGGGAGGGCCACAATGAGCAGTTCTTC.

This chain joins TRBV7-8 and TRBJ2-1, with 8 bases matching TRBD2. Per the germline V gene, CDR1 is SGHVS and CDR2 is FQNEAQ. The CDR3 is 15 amino acids. V was pared by 2 bases and J by 9 bases, with 9 bases of the junction left unmatched. CDR3 in DNA: TGTGCCAGCAGCTTAATCGGCGGGAGGACAGCTGAGCAGTTCTTC. It yields the protein CASSLIGGRTAEQFF. Full variable domain (missing parts from reference TRBV7-8 and TRBJ2-1): GAGVSQSPRYKVAKRGQDVALRCDPISGHVSLFWYQQALGQGPEFLTYFQNEAQLDKSGLPSDRFFAERPEGSVSTLKIQRTQQEDSAVYLCASSLIGGRTAEQFFGPGTRLTVL.

This clonotype showed up just a few times. The chain carries TRBV7-8 and TRBJ2-1; 10 bases agree with TRBD2. From germline, CDR1 is SGHVS and CDR2 FQNEAQ. The CDR3 consists of 15 residues. J gave up 3 bases and V 5 bases, and 4 bases lay outside the gene matches. The CDR3 DNA reads as TGTGCCAGCAGCACTGGACTAGCGGTCTACAATGAGCAGTTCTTC. It encodes CASSTGLAVYNEQFF.

This clonotype was seen many times. The chain couples TRBV12-3 or TRBV12-4 to TRBJ2-7; 8 bases line up with TRBD1. V trimming: 5 bases; J trimming: 3 bases; junction bases outside the gene matches: 3. This CDR3 comprises 13 residues. The CDR3, as DNA: TGTGCCAGCAGTGCCGGGACAGGCTACGAGCAGTACTTC. Encoded protein: CASSAGTGYEQYF.

J is TRBJ2-1 and V is TRBV27, with 10 bases matching TRBD1. V was clipped by 6 bases and J by 9 bases; unmatched bases: 14. The CDR3 extends over 16 amino acids. Germline CDR1 and CDR2: MNHEY and SMNVEV (reference sequence). CDR3 DNA: TGTGCCAGCAGCCAGGCAGGCCGGGACAGGGGCGGTGAGCAGTTCTTC. Amino acid sequence: CASSQAGRDRGGEQFF.